Reported below is one T cell receptor (beta chain). Its specificity is unknown. These data originate in a study of vaccination and CD4 T cells after COVID-19. Treatment reported: roughly ten-day PBMC culture with coronavirus spike peptide pools or control peptides (ViraFEST assay). Sequenced with the Oncomine TCR Beta short-read assay was DNA taken from cultured CD4+ T cells. TCRdb re-called the PCR reads through MiXCR, storing one row per CDR3 protein. The sample consists of some 14,000 distinct CDR3 sequences, around 50% of them appearing once. The CDR3 consists of 16 residues. The V and J ends lost 5 bases and 4 bases respectively, with 17 bases between them. CDR1 and CDR2 (germline): SGHAT, FQDESV (reference sequence).

This TCR derives from a human donor who had recovered from COVID-19. V and J are TRBV11-1 and TRBJ2-2; maybe TRBD2 (6 bases). Sequenced here: CD4+ T cells from blood, cultured in vitro, sampled before SARS-CoV-2 vaccination. CDR3 region: CASSHSGTFGTGELFF. The CDR3 DNA is TGTGCCAGCAGCCATAGTGGGACTTTCGGCACCGGGGAGCTGTTTTTT.